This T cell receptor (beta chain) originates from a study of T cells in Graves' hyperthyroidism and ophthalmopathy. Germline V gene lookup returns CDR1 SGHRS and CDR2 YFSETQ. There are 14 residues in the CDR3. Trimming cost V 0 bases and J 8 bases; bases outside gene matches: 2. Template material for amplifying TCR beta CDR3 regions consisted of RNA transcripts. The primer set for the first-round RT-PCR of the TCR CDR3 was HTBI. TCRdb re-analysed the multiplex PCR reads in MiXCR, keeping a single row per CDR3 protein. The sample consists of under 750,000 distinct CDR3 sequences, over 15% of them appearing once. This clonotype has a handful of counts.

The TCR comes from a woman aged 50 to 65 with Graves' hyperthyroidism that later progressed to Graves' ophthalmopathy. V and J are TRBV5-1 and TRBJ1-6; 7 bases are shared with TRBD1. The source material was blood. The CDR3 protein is CASSLEGAYSPLHF. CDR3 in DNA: TGCGCCAGCAGCTTGGAGGGGGCTTATTCACCCCTCCACTTT.